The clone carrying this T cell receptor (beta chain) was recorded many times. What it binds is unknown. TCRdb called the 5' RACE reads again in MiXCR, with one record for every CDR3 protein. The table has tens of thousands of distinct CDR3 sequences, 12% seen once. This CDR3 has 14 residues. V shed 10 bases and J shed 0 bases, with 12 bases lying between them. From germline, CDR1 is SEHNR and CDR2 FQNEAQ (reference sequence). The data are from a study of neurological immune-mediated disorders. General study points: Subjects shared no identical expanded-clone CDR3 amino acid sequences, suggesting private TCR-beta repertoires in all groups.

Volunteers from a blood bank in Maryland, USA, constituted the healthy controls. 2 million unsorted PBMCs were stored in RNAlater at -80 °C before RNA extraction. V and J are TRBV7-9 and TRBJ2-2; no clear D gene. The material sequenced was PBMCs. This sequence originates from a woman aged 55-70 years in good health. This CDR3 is CATPPSANTGELFF. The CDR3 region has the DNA TGTGCCACTCCACCTTCGGCGAACACCGGGGAGCTGTTTTTT.